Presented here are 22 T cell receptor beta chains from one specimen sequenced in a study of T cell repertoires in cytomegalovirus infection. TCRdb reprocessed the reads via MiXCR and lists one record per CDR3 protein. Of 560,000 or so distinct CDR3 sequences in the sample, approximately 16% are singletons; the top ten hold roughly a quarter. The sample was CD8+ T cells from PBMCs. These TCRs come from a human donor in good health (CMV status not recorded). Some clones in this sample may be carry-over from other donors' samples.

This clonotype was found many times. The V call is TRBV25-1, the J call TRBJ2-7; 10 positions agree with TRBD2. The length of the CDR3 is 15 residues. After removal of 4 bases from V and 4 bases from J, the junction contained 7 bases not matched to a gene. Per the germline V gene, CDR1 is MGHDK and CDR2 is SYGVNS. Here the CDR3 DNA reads TGTGCCAGCAGTGTTGGAGCGGGAGGGCCTTACGAGCAGTACTTC. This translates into CASSVGAGGPYEQYF.

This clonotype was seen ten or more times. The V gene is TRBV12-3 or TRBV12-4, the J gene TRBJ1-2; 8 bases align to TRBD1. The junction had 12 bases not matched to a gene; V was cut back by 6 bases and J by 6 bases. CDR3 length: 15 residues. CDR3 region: CASSRPSGQANGYTF. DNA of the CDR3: TGTGCCAGCAGCCGTCCCTCGGGACAGGCCAATGGCTACACCTTC.

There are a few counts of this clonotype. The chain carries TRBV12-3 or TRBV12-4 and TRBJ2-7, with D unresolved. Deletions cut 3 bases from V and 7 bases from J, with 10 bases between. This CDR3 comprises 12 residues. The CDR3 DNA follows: TGTGCCAGCAGTTTTGGAACGGTTGAGCAGTACTTC. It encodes CASSFGTVEQYF.

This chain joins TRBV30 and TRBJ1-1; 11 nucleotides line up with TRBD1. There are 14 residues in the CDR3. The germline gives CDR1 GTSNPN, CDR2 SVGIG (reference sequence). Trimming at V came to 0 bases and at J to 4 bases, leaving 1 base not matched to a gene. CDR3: CAWSVGQGATEAFF. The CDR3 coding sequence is TGTGCCTGGAGTGTCGGACAGGGGGCCACTGAAGCTTTCTTT.

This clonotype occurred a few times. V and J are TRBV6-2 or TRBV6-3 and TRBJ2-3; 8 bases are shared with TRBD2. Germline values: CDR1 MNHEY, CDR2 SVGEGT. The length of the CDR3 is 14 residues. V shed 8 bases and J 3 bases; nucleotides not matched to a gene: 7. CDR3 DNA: TGTGCCAGCCGGCGGGAGGTTAGGACAGATACGCAGTATTTT. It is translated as CASRREVRTDTQYF.

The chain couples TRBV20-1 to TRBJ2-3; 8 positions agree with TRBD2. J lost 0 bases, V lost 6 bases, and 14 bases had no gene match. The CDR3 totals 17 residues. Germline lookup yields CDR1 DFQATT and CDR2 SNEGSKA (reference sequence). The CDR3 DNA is TGCAGTGCGCCTGTCAGGCGGGAGGACCCCAGCACAGATACGCAGTATTTT. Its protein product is CSAPVRREDPSTDTQYF.

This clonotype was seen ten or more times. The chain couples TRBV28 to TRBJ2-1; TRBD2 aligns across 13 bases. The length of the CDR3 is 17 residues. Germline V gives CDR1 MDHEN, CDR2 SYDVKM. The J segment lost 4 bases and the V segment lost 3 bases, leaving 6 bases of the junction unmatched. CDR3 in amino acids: CASSLGLAGIGYNEQFF. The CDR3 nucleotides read TGTGCCAGCAGTTTGGGACTAGCGGGAATCGGGTACAATGAGCAGTTCTTC.

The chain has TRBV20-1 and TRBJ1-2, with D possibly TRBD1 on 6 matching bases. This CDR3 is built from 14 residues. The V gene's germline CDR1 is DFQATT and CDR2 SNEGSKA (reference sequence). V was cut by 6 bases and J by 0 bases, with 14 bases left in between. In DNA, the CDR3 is TGCAGTGCCCCAAGGACAGTAGCTAACTATGGCTACACCTTC. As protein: CSAPRTVANYGYTF.

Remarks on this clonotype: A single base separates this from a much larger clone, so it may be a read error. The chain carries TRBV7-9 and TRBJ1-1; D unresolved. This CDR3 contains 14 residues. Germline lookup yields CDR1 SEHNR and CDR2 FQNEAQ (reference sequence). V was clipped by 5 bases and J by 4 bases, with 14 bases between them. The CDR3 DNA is TGTGCCAGCAGCCTTACCCGGGTAGGCACTGAAGCTTTCTTT. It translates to CASSLTRVGTEAFF.

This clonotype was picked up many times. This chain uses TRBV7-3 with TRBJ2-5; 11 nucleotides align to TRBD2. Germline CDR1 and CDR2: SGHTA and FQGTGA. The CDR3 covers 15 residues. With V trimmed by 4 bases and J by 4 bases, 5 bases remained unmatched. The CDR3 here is CASSSLAGDPETQYF. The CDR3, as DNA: TGTGCCAGCAGCTCACTAGCGGGAGACCCAGAGACCCAGTACTTC.

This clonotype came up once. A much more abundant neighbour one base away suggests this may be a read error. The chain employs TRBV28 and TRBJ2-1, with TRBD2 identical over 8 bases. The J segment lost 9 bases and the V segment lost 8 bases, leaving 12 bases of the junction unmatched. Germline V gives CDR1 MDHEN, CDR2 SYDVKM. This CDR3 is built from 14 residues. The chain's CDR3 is CASGRPGLVSEQFF. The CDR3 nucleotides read TGTGCCAGCGGCCGTCCGGGACTAGTAAGTGAGCAGTTCTTC.

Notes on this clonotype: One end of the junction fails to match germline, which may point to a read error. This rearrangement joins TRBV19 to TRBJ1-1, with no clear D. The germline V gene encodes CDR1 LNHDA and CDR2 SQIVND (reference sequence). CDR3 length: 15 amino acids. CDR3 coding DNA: TGCGCCAGTAGTCCCCCCGGTGGGCATCGGACTGAAGCTTTCTTT. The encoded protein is CASSPPGGHRTEAFF.

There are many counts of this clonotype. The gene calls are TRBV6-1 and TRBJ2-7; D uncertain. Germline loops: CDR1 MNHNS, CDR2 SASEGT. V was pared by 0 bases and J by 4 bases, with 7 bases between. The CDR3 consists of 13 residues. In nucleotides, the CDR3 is TGTGCCAGCAGTGAAGCCCGGAGATACGAGCAGTACTTC. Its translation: CASSEARRYEQYF.

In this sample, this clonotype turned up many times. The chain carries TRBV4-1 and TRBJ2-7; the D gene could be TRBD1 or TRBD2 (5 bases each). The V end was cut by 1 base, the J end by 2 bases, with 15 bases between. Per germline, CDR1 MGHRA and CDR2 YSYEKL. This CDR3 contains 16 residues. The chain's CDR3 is CASSQAPEGLPYEQYF. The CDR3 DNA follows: TGCGCCAGCAGCCAAGCCCCTGAGGGGCTTCCCTACGAGCAGTACTTC.

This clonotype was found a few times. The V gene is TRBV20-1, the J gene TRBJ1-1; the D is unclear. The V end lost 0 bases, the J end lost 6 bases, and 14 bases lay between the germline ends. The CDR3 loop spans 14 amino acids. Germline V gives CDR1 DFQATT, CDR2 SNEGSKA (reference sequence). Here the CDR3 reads CSAREHQFGAEAFF. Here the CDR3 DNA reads TGCAGTGCTAGAGAGCATCAGTTTGGGGCTGAAGCTTTCTTT.

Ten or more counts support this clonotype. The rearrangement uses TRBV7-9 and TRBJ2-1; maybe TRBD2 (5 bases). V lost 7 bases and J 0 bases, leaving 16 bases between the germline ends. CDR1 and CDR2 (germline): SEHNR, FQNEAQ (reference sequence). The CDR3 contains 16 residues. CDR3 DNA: TGTGCCAGCACCCCCCCCCCAGCGGACTCCTACAATGAGCAGTTCTTC. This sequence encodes CASTPPPADSYNEQFF.

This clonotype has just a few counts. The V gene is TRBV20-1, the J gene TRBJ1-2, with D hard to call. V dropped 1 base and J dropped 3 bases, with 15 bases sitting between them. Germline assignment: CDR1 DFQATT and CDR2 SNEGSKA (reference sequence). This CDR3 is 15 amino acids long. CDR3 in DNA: TGCAGTGCTAGAGCCTTAACCACAATCGACTATGGCTACACCTTC. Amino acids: CSARALTTIDYGYTF.

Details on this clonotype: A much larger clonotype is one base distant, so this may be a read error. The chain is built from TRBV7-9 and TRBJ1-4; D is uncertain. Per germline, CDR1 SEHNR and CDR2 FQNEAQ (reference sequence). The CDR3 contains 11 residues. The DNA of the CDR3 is TGTGCCAGCAGCTTAGGGAGATACAAGTTGTTT. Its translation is CASSLGRYKLF.

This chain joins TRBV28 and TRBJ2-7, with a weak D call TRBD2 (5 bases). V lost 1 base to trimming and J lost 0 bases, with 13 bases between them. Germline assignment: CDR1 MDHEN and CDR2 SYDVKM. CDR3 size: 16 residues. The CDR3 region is CASSLSRAAGSYEQYF. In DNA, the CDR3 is TGTGCCAGCAGTTTATCACGAGCGGCCGGCTCCTACGAGCAGTACTTC.

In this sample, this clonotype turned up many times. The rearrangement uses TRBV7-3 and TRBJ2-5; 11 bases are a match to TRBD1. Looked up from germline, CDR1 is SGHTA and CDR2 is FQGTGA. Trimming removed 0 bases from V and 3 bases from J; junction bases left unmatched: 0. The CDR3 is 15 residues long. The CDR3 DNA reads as TGTGCCAGCAGCTTAACGGGACAGGGGGAAGAGACCCAGTACTTC. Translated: CASSLTGQGEETQYF.

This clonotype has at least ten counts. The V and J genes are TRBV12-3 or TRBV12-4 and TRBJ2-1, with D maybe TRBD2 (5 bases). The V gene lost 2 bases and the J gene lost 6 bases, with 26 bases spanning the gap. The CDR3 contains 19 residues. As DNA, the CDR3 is TGTGCCAGCAGTTTAACTCAGTTTAGCGAGACCTTATCTGTCAATGAGCAGTTCTTC. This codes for CASSLTQFSETLSVNEQFF.

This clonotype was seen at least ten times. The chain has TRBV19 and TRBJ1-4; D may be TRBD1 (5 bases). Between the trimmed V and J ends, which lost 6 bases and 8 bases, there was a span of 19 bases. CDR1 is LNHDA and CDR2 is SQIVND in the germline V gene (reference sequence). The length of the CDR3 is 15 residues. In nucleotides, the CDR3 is TGTGCCAGTAGGCCGTTCGGGACCCGTGGGGAAAAACTGTTTTTT. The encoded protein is CASRPFGTRGEKLFF.